This TCR beta chain was sequenced during a study of shared clonotypes between healthy human individuals (TCRdb year 2020). About the study as a whole: The cohort included a few men and a couple of women between 18 and 49 years of age. For each donor, CD4 naive and CD4 memory were each run on three plates, CD8 naive on two plates, and CD8 memory on one plate. To estimate repertoire size and how much clonotypes are shared between individuals, the study performed deep sequencing of blood TCR repertoires from roughly five healthy adults. To increase sequencing depth and limit assay-specific biases, TCR repertoire library preparation and sequencing were carried out by different laboratories using diverse techniques. Between about 0.94 and 8.9 billion PBMCs per donor were obtained by leukapheresis.

The donors were healthy, HIV-negative adults who had no recently reported acute infections or vaccinations. All donors were Caucasian adults living in Nashville, Tennessee, USA. CD4+ T cells were enriched through magnetic negative selection, after which naive cells were positively selected on CD45RA and the remaining negative fraction served as the memory subset. Blood was obtained by leukapheresis, after which PBMCs were separated by Ficoll-Histopaque density gradient centrifugation and cryopreserved in liquid nitrogen vapor phase. Analytical flow cytometry was used to check the purity and quantity of every magnetically sorted T cell population. Genomic DNA was isolated from every sorted fraction and measured by UV absorbance on a Nanodrop 2000c. Taken from cysteine to phenylalanine, the CDR3 has 13 residues. The sequence is cut down to CDR3 DNA, 39 bases in frame from base 1. Based on the germline V gene (reference sequence), the CDR1 and CDR2 sequences are MNHEY and SMNVEV. V and J are trimmed by 5 bases and 5 bases, and the gene matches miss 2 bases of the junction.

TCR CDR3 regions were amplified from genomic DNA by multiplex PCR using the deep immunoSEQ assay. For each cell subset, the extracted genomic DNA was distributed evenly across all wells of several immunoSEQ 96-well plates, and each plate served as one replicate. For sorted subsets, each replicate PCR was loaded with approximately 190 ng genomic DNA, equivalent to about 30,000 T cell genomes. The purified libraries were quantified using a Qubit 3.0 fluorometer, sized with a Bioanalyzer 2100, and then quantified again using the KAPA Library Quantification kit. A separate single-read 150-cycle Illumina NextSeq 550 flow cell was used to sequence each immunoSEQ 96-well plate. For the original study's pipeline: The immunoSEQ output contained only junctional sequences without quality scores, so filtering could not match that applied to full-length reads. Sequences were annotated with PyIR, a Python wrapper for IgBLAST v1.9, using IMGT germline references to assign V/J genes and CDR3. Any read was removed if the V/J assignment was weak (E-value above 1e-6), the CDR3 was missing, or the read contained stop codons, out-of-frame junctions, or ambiguous translated residues. V3J clonotypes were defined by identical inferred V gene, J gene, and CDR3 amino acid sequence. To compute the percentage overlap between repertoires, the number of shared unique clonotypes was divided by the size of the smaller repertoire. Repertoire richness was assessed with RTK rarefaction, the Chao1 estimator, and Recon v2.1 estimates of unobserved clonotypes. For all TCRbeta clonotypes obtained by the gDNA method from a few donors, generation probabilities were computed with OLGA. TCRdb obtained this table from immuneACCESS and retained in-frame rearrangements with V and J assigned. These tables miss some clones; where compared with another copy, unresolved V genes account for less than half of the shortfall, and the remainder is unexplained. That table furnishes V, J and clone size, whereas the DNA furnished D and trimming. A total of 230,000 or so clones appear in this sample, about 69% of them only once. The ten largest make up approximately 10% of the sample.

The paper's findings and limits, for the study overall: Clonotypes shared by all four sorted-subset donors showed higher generation probabilities than non-shared clonotypes. Incomplete sequencing was indicated by rarefaction of sorted-subset datasets, despite the large sequencing depth. Estimated clonotype richness was generally larger for naive than for memory subsets. When a few donors were compared, the shared fraction of clonotypes was about 5.5% for naive CD4, more than 3% for naive CD8, roughly 2.5% for memory CD4, and around 0.4% for memory CD8. The genetic and exposure-history diversity represented was limited by the small number of donors. Sampling was restricted to blood, and TCR repertoires in tissue are likely to differ from TCR repertoires in blood. Pairwise subsampling led to the expectation that sequencing depth would affect the degree of clonotype sharing among donors.

On this clone itself: The target of this receptor is not known. The input lacks base qualities; no much larger clone sits a single base away.

The specimen was memory CD4+ T cells sorted from blood. The cell subset or site label on this specimen signifies: CD45RA-negative fraction. The receptor was derived from a man between 25 and 39 years old in good health. The sequence links TRBV27 to TRBJ2-3; 9 nucleotides in the junction match TRBD2. The CDR3 amino acid sequence is: CASSAGGGDTQYF. The bases are TGTGCCAGCAGTGCGGGAGGGGGAGATACGCAGTATTTT.